This is a list of T cell receptor beta chains from one sample in a study of blood T cell repertoires in COVID-19. The data were produced by immunoSEQ multiplex PCR, yet TCRdb's version contains in-frame clones alone and is incomplete. In the table there are 150,000 to 200,000 clones, approximately 87% of which are singletons. What was sequenced was peripheral blood. Every receptor here comes from a man between 18 and 35 years old with active or convalescent COVID-19. Each CDR3 is given with its conserved first and last residue. A D gene is named only where the DNA matches it firmly. For some rows the clone size is stated as once, few or many, or as a class when expanded; others skip it.

TRBV9,once,TRBJ1-1,13,-,TGTGCCACCTCACAGGGCCCGAACACTGAAGCTTTCTTT,CATSQGPNTEAFF
TRBV19,-,TRBJ1-6,16,-,TGTGCCAGTAGTATAGGGGTCTCCGAGGGCCGGCCAACCCTCCACTTT,CASSIGVSEGRPTLHF
TRBV25-1,-,TRBJ2-7,13,TRBD1,TGTGCCAGCAGTGCCGGGACAGGGTACGAGCAGTACTTC,CASSAGTGYEQYF
TRBV5-8,-,TRBJ2-5,13,TRBD2,TGTGCCAGCAGCCCGCGGGGGGGAGAGACCCAGTACTTC,CASSPRGGETQYF
TRBV15,-,TRBJ1-6,15,TRBD1,TGTGCCACCAGCATACTGGACAGGGACGGATCACCCCTCCACTTT,CATSILDRDGSPLHF
TRBV29-1,-,TRBJ1-1,14,-,TGCAGCGTTGGGGCGGGGGACCGGGGCACTGAAGCTTTCTTT,CSVGAGDRGTEAFF
TRBV19,-,TRBJ2-1,14,TRBD2,TGTGCCAGTAATCCAAGCGGGAGTTTCCTTGAGCAGTTCTTC,CASNPSGSFLEQFF
TRBV10-3,once,TRBJ1-2,14,-,TGTGCCATCAGTGACTGGACAGACAACTATGGCTACACCTTC,CAISDWTDNYGYTF
TRBV19,few,TRBJ1-5,15,-,TGTGCCAGTAGTAGCTACTTAGAAGGCAATCAGCCCCAGCATTTT,CASSSYLEGNQPQHF
TRBV27,-,TRBJ1-1,15,TRBD1,TGTGCCAGCAGTTTAATCGCAGGGGGGCACACTGAAGCTTTCTTT,CASSLIAGGHTEAFF
TRBV3-1/TRBV3-2,-,TRBJ2-7,15,-,TGTGCCAGCAGCCACCCACCAGGACTTATCTACGAGCAGTACTTC,CASSHPPGLIYEQYF
TRBV25-1,-,TRBJ2-7,15,-,TGTGCCAGCAGTGAAGCGGGTTCATCCCCCTACGAGCAGTACTTC,CASSEAGSSPYEQYF
TRBV6-2/TRBV6-3,-,TRBJ2-1,17,TRBD2,TGTGCCAGCAGTTACCTGTGGGGTAGCGGGAGTTTTGATGAGCAGTTCTTC,CASSYLWGSGSFDEQFF
TRBV11-3,-,TRBJ2-1,15,TRBD1,TGTGCCAGCAGCTTAGATGGGACAGACGGGAATGAGCAGTTCTTC,CASSLDGTDGNEQFF
TRBV2,-,TRBJ1-1,13,-,TGTGCCAGCACGGCAGGGGTAGGTACTGAAGCTTTCTTT,CASTAGVGTEAFF
TRBV11-3,-,TRBJ2-7,13,-,TGTGCCAGCAGCTTACGCGGAATCTACGAGCAGTACTTC,CASSLRGIYEQYF
TRBV6-2/TRBV6-3,-,TRBJ2-1,16,TRBD2,TGTGCCAGCAGTTACGGTACTCGGACTAGCGGGAGTGAGCAGTTCTTC,CASSYGTRTSGSEQFF
TRBV28,-,TRBJ1-1,14,-,TGTGCCAGCAGTTTATTCAGGGGGAACACTGAAGCTTTCTTT,CASSLFRGNTEAFF
TRBV10-3,-,TRBJ1-5,16,-,TGTGCCATCAGTGAGTCAGCGACCCTGGGCAATCAGCCCCAGCATTTT,CAISESATLGNQPQHF
TRBV28,-,TRBJ1-5,13,-,TGTGCCAGCAGTCCTCCAGTAAATCAGCCCCAGCATTTT,CASSPPVNQPQHF
TRBV27,-,TRBJ1-4,15,-,TGTGCCAGCAGTTTATCTTGGGGGGTAAATGAAAAACTGTTTTTT,CASSLSWGVNEKLFF
TRBV5-3,-,TRBJ2-2,18,TRBD2,TGTGCCAGAAGCTTGGCGGGACTAGCGGGAGTAGGGACCGGGGAGCTGTTTTTT,CARSLAGLAGVGTGELFF
TRBV7-8,-,TRBJ1-5,14,-,TGTGCCAGCAGCTTAGGGGTAGGGAGTCAGCCCCAGCATTTT,CASSLGVGSQPQHF
TRBV19,-,TRBJ2-1,17,-,TGTGCCAGTAGTATAGATTCTACAGGGTCGCAAAAGAATGAGCAGTTCTTC,CASSIDSTGSQKNEQFF
TRBV16,-,TRBJ1-3,17,TRBD1,TGTGCCAGCAGCCGATTACCGGGACAGTTGTCTGGAAACACCATATATTTT,CASSRLPGQLSGNTIYF
TRBV5-1,-,TRBJ2-1,15,TRBD2,TGCGCCAGCAGCTTTAGCGGGGGCTCCAACAATGAGCAGTTCTTC,CASSFSGGSNNEQFF
TRBV11-2,-,TRBJ2-2,15,TRBD1,TGTGCCAGCAGCTTAGTGGGACAGGCGACCGGGGAGCTGTTTTTT,CASSLVGQATGELFF
TRBV18,-,TRBJ1-6,13,-,TGTGCCAGCTCGTCAAATTATAATTCACCCCTCCACTTT,CASSSNYNSPLHF
TRBV4-1,-,TRBJ1-5,16,TRBD1,TGCGCCAGCAGCCCGGGACAGGATTATAGCAATCAGCCCCAGCATTTT,CASSPGQDYSNQPQHF
TRBV28,-,TRBJ1-5,13,-,TGTGCCAGCAGCTACACAGGGCGTCAGCCCCAGCATTTT,CASSYTGRQPQHF
TRBV7-2,-,TRBJ2-5,15,TRBD2,TGTGCCAGCAGACCTAGCGGGAGGGTAGAAGAGACCCAGTACTTC,CASRPSGRVEETQYF
TRBV29-1,-,TRBJ1-5,18,-,TGCAGCGTTGAGGGGGGTCAGGGCGGGGCAGGTCGAAATCAGCCCCAGCATTTT,CSVEGGQGGAGRNQPQHF
TRBV11-3,-,TRBJ1-2,15,-,TGTGCCAGCAGCTTAGTATTATGGCGGGAGGATGGCTACACCTTC,CASSLVLWREDGYTF
TRBV3-1/TRBV3-2,-,TRBJ1-1,14,-,TGTGCCAGCAGCCTTCTCACGGGGGGCACTGAAGCTTTCTTT,CASSLLTGGTEAFF
TRBV27,-,TRBJ1-5,12,-,TGTGCCAGCAGTTTTAGTAATCAGCCCCAGCATTTT,CASSFSNQPQHF
TRBV11-2,-,TRBJ2-1,19,TRBD2,TGTGCCAGCAGCTATGTTACCCCTTTCTTAGCGGGGGGGAGGAATGAGCAGTTCTTC,CASSYVTPFLAGGRNEQFF
TRBV5-1,-,TRBJ2-5,14,-,TGCGCCAGCAGCTTGGAGGTAGCCCAAGAGACCCAGTACTTC,CASSLEVAQETQYF
TRBV2,-,TRBJ2-7,12,-,TGTGCCACCGCAGGAAGCTCCTACGAGCAGTACTTC,CATAGSSYEQYF
TRBV7-8,-,TRBJ1-5,15,-,TGTGCCAGCAGCTTAACGGTCCCTAACAATCAGCCCCAGCATTTT,CASSLTVPNNQPQHF
TRBV4-2,-,TRBJ2-4,15,TRBD2,TGTGCCAGCAGCCAAGATCGTCGGGGGGGCAACATTCAGTACTTC,CASSQDRRGGNIQYF
TRBV19,-,TRBJ2-5,14,TRBD2,TGTGCCAGTAGTATGGGAGGGATTCAAGAGACCCAGTACTTC,CASSMGGIQETQYF
TRBV4-2,-,TRBJ2-2,14,-,TGTGCCAGCAGCCAAGATCCTGGAGACGGGGAGCTGTTTTTT,CASSQDPGDGELFF
TRBV7-9,-,TRBJ1-1,13,-,TGTGCCAGCAGCTCCCGGGGGAATACTGAAGCTTTCTTT,CASSSRGNTEAFF
TRBV27,-,TRBJ2-1,15,TRBD2,TGTGCCAGCAGTTTTGCGGCTAGCGGGGGTAATGAGCAGTTCTTC,CASSFAASGGNEQFF
TRBV7-9,-,TRBJ1-1,15,-,TGTGCCAGCAGCTTATCACCGGGGAGGAACCCTGAAGCTTTCTTT,CASSLSPGRNPEAFF
TRBV3-1/TRBV3-2,-,TRBJ2-3,14,TRBD2,TGTGCCAGCAGCCGGGGACTAGACACAGATACGCAGTATTTT,CASSRGLDTDTQYF
TRBV6-5,few,TRBJ1-3,13,-,TGTGCCAGCAGGTGGCCCTCTGGAAACACCATATATTTT,CASRWPSGNTIYF
TRBV27,-,TRBJ2-2,15,-,TGTGCCAGCAGCCCGCTAGGGGGTGGCACCGGGGAGCTGTTTTTT,CASSPLGGGTGELFF
TRBV19,once,TRBJ1-1,15,-,TGTGCCAGTAGTATGGCAGGGTGGTCGAACACTGAAGCTTTCTTT,CASSMAGWSNTEAFF
TRBV28,-,TRBJ2-5,15,-,TGTGCCAGTGGCGACTCCGGAGGGGACGGGGAGACCCAGTACTTC,CASGDSGGDGETQYF
TRBV7-9,few,TRBJ1-4,14,-,TGTGCCAGCAGCCTCTTCGGGGGGAATGAAAAACTGTTTTTT,CASSLFGGNEKLFF
TRBV5-1,-,TRBJ2-5,15,TRBD2,TGCGCCAGCAGCGGGGAATCTAGCGGTGAAGAGACCCAGTACTTC,CASSGESSGEETQYF
TRBV5-6,-,TRBJ1-6,14,TRBD1,TGTGCCAGCAGCTTGGGCAGGGGGCCTTCACCCCTCCACTTT,CASSLGRGPSPLHF